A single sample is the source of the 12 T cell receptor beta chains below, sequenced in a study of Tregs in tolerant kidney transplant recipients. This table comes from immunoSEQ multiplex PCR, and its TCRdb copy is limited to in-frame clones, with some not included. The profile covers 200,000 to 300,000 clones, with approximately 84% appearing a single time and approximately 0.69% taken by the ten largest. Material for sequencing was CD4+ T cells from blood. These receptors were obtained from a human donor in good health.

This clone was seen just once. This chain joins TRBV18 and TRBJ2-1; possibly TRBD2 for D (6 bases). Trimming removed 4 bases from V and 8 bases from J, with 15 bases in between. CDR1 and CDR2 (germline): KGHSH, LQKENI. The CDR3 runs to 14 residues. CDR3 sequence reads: CASSRTSRQDEQFF. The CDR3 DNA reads TGTGCCAGCTCACGCACTAGCCGGCAGGATGAGCAGTTCTTC.

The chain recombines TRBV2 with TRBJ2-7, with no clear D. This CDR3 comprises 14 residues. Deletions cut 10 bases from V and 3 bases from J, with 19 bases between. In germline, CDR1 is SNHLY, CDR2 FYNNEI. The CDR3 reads CATAEALDFYEQYF. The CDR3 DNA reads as TGTGCCACCGCCGAGGCGTTAGACTTCTACGAGCAGTACTTC.

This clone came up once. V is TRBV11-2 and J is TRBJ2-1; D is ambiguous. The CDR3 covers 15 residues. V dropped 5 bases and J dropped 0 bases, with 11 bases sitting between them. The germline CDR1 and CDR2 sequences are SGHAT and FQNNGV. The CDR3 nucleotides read TGTGCCAGCAGCGATACCATGGACTCCTACAATGAGCAGTTCTTC. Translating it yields CASSDTMDSYNEQFF.

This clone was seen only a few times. In nucleotides, the CDR3 is TGTGCCAGCAGCCCCAAAGGTGGCGAGCAGTACTTC. Translated, it gives CASSPKGGEQYF. V is TRBV5-6 and J is TRBJ2-7; the D is unclear. The CDR3 spans 12 residues. With 4 bases removed from V and 6 bases from J, the gap between germline ends came to 11 bases. CDR1 is SGHDT, CDR2 YYEEEE, per germline.

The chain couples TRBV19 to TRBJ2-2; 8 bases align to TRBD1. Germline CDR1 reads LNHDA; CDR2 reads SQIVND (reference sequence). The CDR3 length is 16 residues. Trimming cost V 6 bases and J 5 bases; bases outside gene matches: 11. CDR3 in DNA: TGTGCCAGTAGATTCCCCCGGACAGGGACGACCGGGGAGCTGTTTTTT. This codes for CASRFPRTGTTGELFF.

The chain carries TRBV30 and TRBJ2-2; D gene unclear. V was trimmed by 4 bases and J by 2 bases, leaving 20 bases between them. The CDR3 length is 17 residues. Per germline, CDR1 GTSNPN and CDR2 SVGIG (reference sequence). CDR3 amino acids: CAWKRSGSRYNTGELFF. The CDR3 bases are TGTGCCTGGAAGAGGAGTGGGTCCCGATATAACACCGGGGAGCTGTTTTTT.

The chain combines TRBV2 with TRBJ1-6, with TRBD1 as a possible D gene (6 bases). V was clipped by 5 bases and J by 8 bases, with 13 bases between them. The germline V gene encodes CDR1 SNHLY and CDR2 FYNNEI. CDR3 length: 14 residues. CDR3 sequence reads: CASSPDSPYSPLHF. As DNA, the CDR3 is TGTGCCAGCAGTCCGGACAGCCCTTATTCACCCCTCCACTTT.

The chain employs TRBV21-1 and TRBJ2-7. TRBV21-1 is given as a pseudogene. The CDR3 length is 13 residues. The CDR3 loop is CASSLPGRDEQYF. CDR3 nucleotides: TGTGCCAGCAGCCTCCCAGGGAGAGACGAGCAGTACTTC.

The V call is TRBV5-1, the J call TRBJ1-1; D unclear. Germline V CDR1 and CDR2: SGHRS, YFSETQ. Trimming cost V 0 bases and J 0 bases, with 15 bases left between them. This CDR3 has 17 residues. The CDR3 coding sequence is TGCGCCAGCAGCTTGGAAAACCCTGGACGGTTGAACACTGAAGCTTTCTTT. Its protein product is CASSLENPGRLNTEAFF.

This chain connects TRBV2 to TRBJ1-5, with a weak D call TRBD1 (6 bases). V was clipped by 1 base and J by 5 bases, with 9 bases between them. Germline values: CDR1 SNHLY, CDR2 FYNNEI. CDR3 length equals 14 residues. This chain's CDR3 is CASSEDRVDQPQHF. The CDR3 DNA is TGTGCCAGCAGTGAAGACAGGGTCGATCAGCCCCAGCATTTT.

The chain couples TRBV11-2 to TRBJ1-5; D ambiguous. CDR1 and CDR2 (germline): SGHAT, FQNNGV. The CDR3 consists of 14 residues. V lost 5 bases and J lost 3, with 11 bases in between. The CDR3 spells CASSPGPYNQPQHF. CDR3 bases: TGTGCCAGCAGCCCCGGGCCCTACAATCAGCCCCAGCATTTT.

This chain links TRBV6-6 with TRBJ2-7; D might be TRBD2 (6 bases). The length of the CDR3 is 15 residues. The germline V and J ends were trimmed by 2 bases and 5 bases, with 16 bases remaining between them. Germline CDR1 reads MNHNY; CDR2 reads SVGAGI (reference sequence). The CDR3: CASSYQRGGVNEQYF. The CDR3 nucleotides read TGTGCCAGCAGTTACCAGAGGGGCGGGGTAAACGAGCAGTACTTC.